One sample yielded the 32 T cell receptor beta chains listed below, sequenced in a study of CD4+ T cells in melanoma. The assay was immunoSEQ multiplex PCR, and TCRdb's table has in-frame clones only and misses some. The table has roughly 5,000 clones, roughly three fifths seen once. The sequenced sample consisted of cells from a culture (not recorded whether cultured in vitro). The receptors here all came from a human donor with melanoma.

This clone appeared a single time. The chain carries TRBV11-2 and TRBJ1-1, with D possibly matching TRBD1 (5 bases). The V and J ends lost 0 bases and 7 bases respectively, with 12 bases between them. Germline V CDR1 and CDR2: SGHAT, FQNNGV. The CDR3 has 14 amino acids. CDR3 DNA: TGTGCCAGCAGCTTAGATGTGGGACGGGTTGAAGCTTTCTTT. Protein sequence: CASSLDVGRVEAFF. The full variable domain, completed using reference TRBV11-2 and TRBJ1-1, is EAGVAQSPRYKIIEKRQSVAFWCNPISGHATLYWYQQILGQGPKLLIQFQNNGVVDDSQLPKDRFSAERLKGVDSTLKIQPAKLEDSAVYLCASSLDVGRVEAFFGQGTRLTVV.

This sequence joins TRBV27 and TRBJ1-2, with 10 bases fitting TRBD1. This CDR3 contains 12 residues. Germline loops: CDR1 MNHEY, CDR2 SMNVEV (reference sequence). The V and J ends lost 6 bases and 5 bases, in that order; junction bases with no gene match: 0. CDR3 loop: CASRGQGYGYTF. The DNA for the CDR3 is TGTGCCAGCAGGGGACAGGGGTATGGCTACACCTTC.

This clone was seen a few times. This chain links TRBV29-1 with TRBJ2-1; D may correspond to TRBD1 or TRBD2 (5 bases each). The CDR3 length is 13 residues. Between the trimmed V and J ends, which lost 6 bases and 2 bases, there was a span of 11 bases. Germline CDR1 reads SQVTM; CDR2 reads ANQGSEA. This CDR3 is CSVRDGAYNEQFF. The CDR3 DNA sequence: TGCAGCGTCCGGGACGGCGCCTACAATGAGCAGTTCTTC.

The chain carries TRBV9 and TRBJ1-4; D not resolved. V dropped 0 bases and J dropped 5 bases, with 11 bases sitting between them. The CDR3 sequence is 15 residues long. The germline CDR1 and CDR2 sequences are SGDLS and YYNGEE. Written as DNA, the CDR3 is TGTGCCAGCAGCGTAGCTTTCACCTCCAATGAAAAACTGTTTTTT. It is translated as CASSVAFTSNEKLFF.

The chain has TRBV29-1 and TRBJ2-7, with 9 positions matching TRBD1. Germline V gene sequence: CDR1 SQVTM, CDR2 ANQGSEA. Trimming took 3 bases from V and 7 from J; bases not matched to a gene: 10. The CDR3 contains 14 residues. CDR3: CSVEGQGRREEQYF. CDR3 sequence (DNA): TGCAGCGTTGAGGGACAGGGCCGCAGGGAGGAGCAGTACTTC.

The chain is built from TRBV7-2 and TRBJ2-2, with 10 bases identical to TRBD2. In germline, CDR1 is SGHTA, CDR2 FQGNSA. J lost 5 bases, V lost 5 bases, and 8 bases had no gene match. The length of the CDR3 is 16 residues. The CDR3 region is CASSVSGGPTTGELFF. The CDR3 bases are TGTGCCAGCAGCGTTAGCGGGGGGCCTACAACCGGGGAGCTGTTTTTT.

V gene TRBV11-1 combines with J gene TRBJ2-1; possibly TRBD1 for D (5 bases). The V end was cut by 6 bases, the J end by 0 bases, with 9 bases between. Germline-derived CDR1 and CDR2 are SGHAT and FQDESV (reference sequence). CDR3 length equals 14 residues. CDR3 sequence: CASSHRSSYNEQFF. The CDR3 DNA sequence: TGTGCCAGCAGTCACAGGAGCTCCTACAATGAGCAGTTCTTC.

This chain links TRBV28 with TRBJ1-4; D gene ambiguous. In germline, CDR1 is MDHEN, CDR2 SYDVKM. This CDR3 spans 12 amino acids. V was shortened by 5 bases and J by 10 bases, with 11 bases between the two germline ends. The CDR3 loop reads CASSPPRGKLFF. CDR3 coding DNA: TGTGCCAGCAGTCCTCCCCGGGGAAAACTGTTTTTT. Full variable domain (remainder filled in from reference TRBV28 and TRBJ1-4): DVKVTQSSRYLVKRTGEKVFLECVQDMDHENMFWYRQDPGLGLRLIYFSYDVKMKEKGDIPEGYSVSREKKERFSLILESASTNQTSMYLCASSPPRGKLFFGSGTQLSVL.

V is TRBV28 and J is TRBJ1-1; a weak D match, TRBD1 (5 bases). CDR1 is MDHEN and CDR2 is SYDVKM in the germline V gene. Trimming took 5 bases from V and 2 from J, leaving 15 bases between them. The CDR3 sequence is 15 residues long. The CDR3 protein is CASSPLGGENTEAFF. The CDR3 nucleotides read TGTGCCAGCAGTCCACTTGGGGGGGAAAACACTGAAGCTTTCTTT.

Details on this clone: In the same sample, other DNA sequences code for this CDR3. The chain combines TRBV5-6 with TRBJ2-3; 11 nucleotides align to TRBD2. V was pared by 4 bases and J by 2 bases, with 6 bases of the junction left unmatched. Per germline, CDR1 SGHDT and CDR2 YYEEEE. This CDR3 contains 16 residues. For the CDR3, the DNA is TGTGCCAGCAGCCTCTTAGCGGGGGGGAACACAGATACGCAGTATTTT. The encoded protein is CASSLLAGGNTDTQYF. Full variable domain (outside the CDR3, taken from reference TRBV5-6 and TRBJ2-3): DAGVTQSPTHLIKTRGQQVTLRCSPKSGHDTVSWYQQALGQGPQFIFQYYEEEERQRGNFPDRFSGHQFPNYSSELNVNALLLGDSALYLCASSLLAGGNTDTQYFGPGTRLTVL.

V and J are TRBV27 and TRBJ1-2; D not resolved. Between the trimmed V and J ends, which lost 6 bases and 3 bases, there was a span of 20 bases. Germline V gene lookup returns CDR1 MNHEY and CDR2 SMNVEV (reference sequence). CDR3 size: 16 residues. The CDR3 loop is CASRRAGLPGDYGYTF. The CDR3, as DNA: TGTGCCAGCAGAAGAGCCGGCCTCCCTGGGGACTATGGCTACACCTTC.

The chain links TRBV5-6 to TRBJ1-3; no definite D call. V was cut by 0 bases and J by 3 bases, with 7 bases left in between. Germline loops: CDR1 SGHDT, CDR2 YYEEEE. This CDR3 has 14 residues. The CDR3 loop is CASSLGGFGNTIYF. The CDR3 coding sequence is TGTGCCAGCAGCTTGGGAGGGTTTGGAAACACCATATATTTT.

The chain couples TRBV19 to TRBJ2-3, with D possibly matching TRBD2 (7 bases). Trimming pared 4 bases from V and 6 bases from J, leaving 17 bases between. Germline CDR1 and CDR2: LNHDA and SQIVND (reference sequence). This CDR3 contains 15 residues. The CDR3 DNA is TGTGCCAGTAGTAACCGGGGAGGGGGGGCGGATACGCAGTATTTT. It is translated as CASSNRGGGADTQYF.

This clone was found many times. This chain uses TRBV6-4 with TRBJ2-2; no clear D gene. Trimming stripped 3 bases from V and 5 bases from J, with 10 bases between. CDR3 size: 14 residues. Germline loops: CDR1 MRHNA, CDR2 SNTAGT. In DNA, the CDR3 is TGTGCCAGCAGTGAGGGTTCGGAAACCGGGGAGCTGTTTTTT. Translated, it gives CASSEGSETGELFF.

The table lists this clone with a few counts. The chain carries TRBV30 and TRBJ2-2; weak D call: TRBD2 (5 bases). The CDR3 consists of 14 residues. V lost 0 bases and J lost 3, with 8 bases in between. Germline assignment: CDR1 GTSNPN and CDR2 SVGIG (reference sequence). This chain's CDR3 is CAWSVEGYTGELFF. The CDR3 DNA follows: TGTGCCTGGAGTGTAGAGGGTTACACCGGGGAGCTGTTTTTT.

CDR3 in amino acids: CASSFRDYLTYNEQFF. The CDR3 coding sequence is TGTGCCAGCAGCTTCCGGGACTATCTAACCTACAATGAGCAGTTCTTC. V and J are TRBV5-5 and TRBJ2-1; 7 bases fit TRBD2. CDR3 length: 16 amino acids. From germline, CDR1 is SGHKS and CDR2 YYEKEE (reference sequence). The V segment lost 2 bases and the J segment 2 bases; nucleotides outside the gene matches: 7.

The rearrangement uses TRBV19 and TRBJ1-5, with a tentative D call TRBD1 (5 bases). V was cut by 6 bases and J by 1 base, with 10 bases left in between. From germline, CDR1 is LNHDA and CDR2 SQIVND (reference sequence). The CDR3 runs 14 residues. CDR3 region: CASRRGASNQPQHF. DNA for the CDR3: TGTGCCAGTAGGAGGGGAGCGAGCAATCAGCCCCAGCATTTT.

With respect to this clone: Compared with germline, one end of the junction differs, possibly owing to a read error. The V and J genes are TRBV13 and TRBJ2-7; 7 nucleotides line up with TRBD1. The CDR3 spans 15 residues. In germline, CDR1 is PRHDT, CDR2 FYEKMQ (reference sequence). CDR3 sequence: CASSLGRQGPYEQYF. CDR3 sequence (DNA): TGTGCCAGCAGTTTAGGGAGACAGGGCCCCTACGAGCAGTACTTC.

The chain joins TRBV28 to TRBJ2-7; 8 bases are a match to TRBD1. After removal of 5 bases from V and 4 bases from J, the junction contained 4 bases not matched to a gene. The germline V gene has CDR1 MDHEN and CDR2 SYDVKM. The CDR3 length is 13 residues. The CDR3 nucleotides read TGTGCCAGCAGTAGCGGACAGGGATACGAGCAGTACTTC. It translates to CASSSGQGYEQYF.

The rearrangement links TRBV5-1 to TRBJ2-7; maybe TRBD1 (5 bases). CDR1 and CDR2 from the germline V gene are SGHRS and YFSETQ. The V gene lost 7 bases and the J gene lost 2 bases, with 16 bases spanning the gap. CDR3 length: 14 residues. The DNA of the CDR3 is TGCGCCAGCTCTGACAGATCGGCTACCTACGAGCAGTACTTC. Translation gives CASSDRSATYEQYF.

V and J are TRBV11-3 and TRBJ1-1; 8 nucleotides align to TRBD1. The CDR3 is 12 residues long. V trimming: 5 bases; J trimming: 11 bases; junction bases outside the gene matches: 7. The V gene's germline CDR1 is SGHNT and CDR2 YENEEA. The CDR3: CASSPAGGRAFF. The CDR3 region has the DNA TGTGCCAGCAGCCCTGCAGGGGGCCGGGCTTTCTTT. The whole variable domain, remainder taken from reference TRBV11-3 and TRBJ1-1, is EAGVVQSPRYKIIEKKQPVAFWCNPISGHNTLYWYLQNLGQGPELLIRYENEEAVDDSQLPKDRFSAERLKGVDSTLKIQPAELGDSAVYLCASSPAGGRAFFGQGTRLTVV.

The chain carries TRBV7-2 and TRBJ1-2; 8 bases match TRBD1. CDR1 SGHTA and CDR2 FQGNSA come from the germline V gene. This CDR3 region has 16 residues. V trimming: 4 bases; J trimming: 4 bases; junction bases outside the gene matches: 11. The CDR3 DNA is TGTGCCAGCAGCTCGCAGACAGGGGCTCAAGTCTATGGCTACACCTTC. Its translation: CASSSQTGAQVYGYTF.

This chain connects TRBV11-1 to TRBJ2-2; TRBD1 aligns across 8 bases. V dropped 7 bases and J dropped 0; count of bases not matched to a gene: 4. There are 15 residues in the CDR3. Germline V gene data show CDR1 as SGHAT and CDR2 as FQDESV (reference sequence). The CDR3 spells CASIDRGPNTGELFF. The CDR3 DNA follows: TGTGCCAGCATCGACAGGGGACCGAACACCGGGGAGCTGTTTTTT.

Only a few counts were recorded for this clone. The J gene is TRBJ1-2, the V gene TRBV9, with 7 bases lining up with TRBD1. From germline, CDR1 is SGDLS and CDR2 YYNGEE. V dropped 3 bases and J dropped 5; count of bases not matched to a gene: 7. The CDR3 is 14 amino acids. This CDR3 is CASSGQGVRYGYTF. DNA for the CDR3: TGTGCCAGCAGCGGACAGGGTGTTAGATATGGCTACACCTTC.

V gene TRBV7-9 combines with J gene TRBJ1-2; no firm D call. V was trimmed by 3 bases and J by 8 bases, leaving 10 bases between them. The CDR3 contains 12 residues. Germline V gene lookup returns CDR1 SEHNR and CDR2 FQNEAQ (reference sequence). The CDR3 reads CASSFQNRGYTF. The DNA for the CDR3 is TGTGCCAGCAGCTTCCAGAATCGCGGCTACACCTTC.

This chain connects TRBV7-9 to TRBJ1-1; D unresolved. In germline, CDR1 is SEHNR, CDR2 FQNEAQ (reference sequence). This CDR3 is built from 12 residues. Trimming left V 5 bases short and J 5 bases short, with 9 bases between. The CDR3 loop is CASSPGLTEAFF. The CDR3, as DNA: TGTGCCAGCAGCCCGGGCCTGACTGAAGCTTTCTTT.

The V and J genes are TRBV4-1 and TRBJ2-7, with TRBD1 matching 7 bases. V was clipped by 0 bases and J by 3 bases; unmatched bases: 8. CDR1 and CDR2 from the germline V gene are MGHRA and YSYEKL. The CDR3 totals 16 residues. CDR3 DNA: TGCGCCAGCAGCCAAGATCCTGGGACAGATCTCTACGAGCAGTACTTC. Amino acids: CASSQDPGTDLYEQYF.

V and J are TRBV9 and TRBJ2-1; TRBD1 matches at 7 bases. With V trimmed by 2 bases and J by 6 bases, 8 bases remained unmatched. Germline CDR1 is SGDLS and CDR2 is YYNGEE. The CDR3 consists of 15 residues. The DNA for the CDR3 is TGTGCCAGCAGCGTTGAAGGGGGCCTCCTCAATGAGCAGTTCTTC. It is translated as CASSVEGGLLNEQFF.

This sequence joins TRBV6-5 and TRBJ1-2, with 10 bases lining up with TRBD1. Germline V CDR1 and CDR2: MNHEY, SVGAGI. The junction had 5 bases not matched to a gene; V was cut back by 6 bases and J by 7 bases. This CDR3 region has 13 residues. CDR3 nucleotides: TGTGCCAGCAGACCGGGACAGGGGTTTGGCTACACCTTC. Translation gives CASRPGQGFGYTF.

The chain is built from TRBV21-1 and TRBJ1-2. TRBV21-1 is described as a pseudogene. This CDR3 has 14 residues. In nucleotides, the CDR3 is TGTGCCAGCAGCAAAGAAGTCACTAACTATGGCTACACCTTC. This encodes CASSKEVTNYGYTF.

The chain links TRBV3-1 (or the pseudogene TRBV3-2) to TRBJ2-5; TRBD2 matches at 12 bases. Germline V gene sequence: CDR1 LGHDT, CDR2 YNNKEL (reference sequence). V lost 3 bases to trimming and J lost 3 bases; unmatched junction nucleotides: 2. The CDR3 length is 15 residues. The CDR3 sequence: CASSHSSGGEETQYF. CDR3 in DNA: TGTGCCAGCAGCCATTCTAGCGGGGGGGAAGAGACCCAGTACTTC.

This clone ranks as medium-sized. The same CDR3 also results from other DNA sequences found in this sample. The V gene is TRBV6-5, the J gene TRBJ2-7; 7 bases are a match to TRBD1. With 5 bases clipped from V and 2 bases from J, the junction kept 6 bases outside the gene matches. Germline CDR1 reads MNHEY; CDR2 reads SVGAGI. The CDR3 is 14 amino acids. CDR3 DNA: TGTGCCAGCAGTCTAGGACAGGCTGCCTACGAGCAGTACTTC. This encodes CASSLGQAAYEQYF.